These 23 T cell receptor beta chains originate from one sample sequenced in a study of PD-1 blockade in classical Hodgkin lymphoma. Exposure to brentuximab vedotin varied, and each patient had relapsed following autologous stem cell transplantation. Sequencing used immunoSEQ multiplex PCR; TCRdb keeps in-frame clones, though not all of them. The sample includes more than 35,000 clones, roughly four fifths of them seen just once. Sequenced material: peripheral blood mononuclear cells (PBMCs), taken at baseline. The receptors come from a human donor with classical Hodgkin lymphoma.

CDR3 in amino acids: CASRPTSGRNEQFF. The CDR3 DNA follows: TGTGCCAGCAGACCGACTAGCGGGAGAAATGAGCAGTTCTTC. V gene TRBV2 combines with J gene TRBJ2-1; 12 bases align to TRBD2. The CDR3 loop spans 14 amino acids. Germline assignment: CDR1 SNHLY and CDR2 FYNNEI. Trimming cost V 6 bases and J 7 bases; bases outside gene matches: 4.

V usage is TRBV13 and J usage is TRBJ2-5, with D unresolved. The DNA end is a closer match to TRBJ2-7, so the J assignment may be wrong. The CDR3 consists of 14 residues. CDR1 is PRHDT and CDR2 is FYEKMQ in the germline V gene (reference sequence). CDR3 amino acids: CASSLRLTSYEQYF. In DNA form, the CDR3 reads TGTGCCAGCAGCTTAAGACTTACTTCCTACGAGCAGTACTTC.

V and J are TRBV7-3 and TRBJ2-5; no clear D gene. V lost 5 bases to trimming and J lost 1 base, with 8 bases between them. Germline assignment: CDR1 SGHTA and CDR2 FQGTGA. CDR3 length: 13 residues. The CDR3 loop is CASSPQAQETQYF. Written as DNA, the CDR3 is TGTGCCAGCAGCCCGCAGGCCCAAGAGACCCAGTACTTC. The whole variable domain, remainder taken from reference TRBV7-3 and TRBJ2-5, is GAGVSQTPSNKVTEKGKYVELRCDPISGHTALYWYRQSLGQGPEFLIYFQGTGAADDSGLPNDRFFAVRPEGSVSTLKIQRTERGDSAVYLCASSPQAQETQYFGPGTRLLVL.

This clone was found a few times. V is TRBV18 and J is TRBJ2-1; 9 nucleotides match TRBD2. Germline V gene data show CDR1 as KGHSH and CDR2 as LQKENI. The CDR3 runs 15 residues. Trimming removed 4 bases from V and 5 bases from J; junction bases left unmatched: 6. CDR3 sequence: CASSRRPSGDNEQFF. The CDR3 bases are TGTGCCAGCTCACGCCGCCCTAGCGGGGACAATGAGCAGTTCTTC.

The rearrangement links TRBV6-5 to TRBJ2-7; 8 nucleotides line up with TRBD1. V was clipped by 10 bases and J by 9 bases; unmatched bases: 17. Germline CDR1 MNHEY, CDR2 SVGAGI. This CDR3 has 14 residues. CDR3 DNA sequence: TGTGCCACCGAGTCAGGGACAGGTCTTACTGGGCAGTACTTC. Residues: CATESGTGLTGQYF.

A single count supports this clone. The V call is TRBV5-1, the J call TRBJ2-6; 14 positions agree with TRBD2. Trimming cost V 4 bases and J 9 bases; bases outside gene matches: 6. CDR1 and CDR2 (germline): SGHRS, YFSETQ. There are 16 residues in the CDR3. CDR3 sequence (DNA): TGCGCCAGCAGCGGGGGGACTAGCGGGAGTTTCAACGTCCTGACTTTC. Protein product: CASSGGTSGSFNVLTF.

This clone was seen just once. The CDR3 region has the DNA TGCAGCGTTGAAGGCCTCTCTGGGGCAGGCGGTAAAAAACTGTTTTTT. Its translation is CSVEGLSGAGGKKLFF. The chain recombines TRBV29-1 with TRBJ1-4; D is possibly TRBD1 (5 bases). The CDR3 runs to 16 residues. The V gene lost 1 base and the J gene lost 9 bases, with 21 bases spanning the gap. Germline V lookup: CDR1 SQVTM, CDR2 ANQGSEA.

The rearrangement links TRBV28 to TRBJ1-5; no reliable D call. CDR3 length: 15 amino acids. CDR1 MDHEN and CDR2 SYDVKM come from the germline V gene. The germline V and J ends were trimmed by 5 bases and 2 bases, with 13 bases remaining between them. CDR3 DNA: TGTGCCAGCAGTGTTGCGGATATCGGCAATCAGCCCCAGCATTTT. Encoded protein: CASSVADIGNQPQHF. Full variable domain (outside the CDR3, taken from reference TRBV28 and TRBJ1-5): DVKVTQSSRYLVKRTGEKVFLECVQDMDHENMFWYRQDPGLGLRLIYFSYDVKMKEKGDIPEGYSVSREKKERFSLILESASTNQTSMYLCASSVADIGNQPQHFGDGTRLSIL.

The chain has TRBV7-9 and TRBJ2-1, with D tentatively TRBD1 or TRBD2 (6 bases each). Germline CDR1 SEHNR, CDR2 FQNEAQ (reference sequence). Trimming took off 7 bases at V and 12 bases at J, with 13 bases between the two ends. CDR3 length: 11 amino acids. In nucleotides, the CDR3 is TGTGCCAGCATTCTACAGGGAGGGCAGTTCTTC. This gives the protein CASILQGGQFF.

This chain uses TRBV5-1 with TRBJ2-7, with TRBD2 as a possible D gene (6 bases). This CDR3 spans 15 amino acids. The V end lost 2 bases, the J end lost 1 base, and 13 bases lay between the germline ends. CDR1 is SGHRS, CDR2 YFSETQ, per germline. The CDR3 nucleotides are TGCGCCAGCAGCTTAGGCGGGATGCTTTCCTACGAGCAGTACTTC. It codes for CASSLGGMLSYEQYF.

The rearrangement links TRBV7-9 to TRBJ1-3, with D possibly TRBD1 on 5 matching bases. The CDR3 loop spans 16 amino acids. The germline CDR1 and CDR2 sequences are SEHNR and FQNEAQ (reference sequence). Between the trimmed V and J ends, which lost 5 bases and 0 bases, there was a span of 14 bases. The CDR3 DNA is TGTGCCAGCAGCCCGTGGGACCTAGTCTCTGGAAACACCATATATTTT. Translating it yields CASSPWDLVSGNTIYF.

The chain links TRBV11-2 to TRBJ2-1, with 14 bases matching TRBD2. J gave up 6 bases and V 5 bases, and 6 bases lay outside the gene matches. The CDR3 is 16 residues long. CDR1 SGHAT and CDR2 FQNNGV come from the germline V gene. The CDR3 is CASSRQTSGRANEQFF. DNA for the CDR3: TGTGCCAGCAGCCGCCAGACTAGCGGGAGGGCCAATGAGCAGTTCTTC.

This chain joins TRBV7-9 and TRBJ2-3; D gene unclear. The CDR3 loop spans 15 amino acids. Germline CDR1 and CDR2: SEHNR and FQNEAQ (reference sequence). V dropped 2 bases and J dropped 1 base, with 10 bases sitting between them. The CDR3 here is CASSLIGPRTDTQYF. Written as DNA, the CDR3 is TGTGCCAGCAGCTTAATTGGCCCCCGCACAGATACGCAGTATTTT.

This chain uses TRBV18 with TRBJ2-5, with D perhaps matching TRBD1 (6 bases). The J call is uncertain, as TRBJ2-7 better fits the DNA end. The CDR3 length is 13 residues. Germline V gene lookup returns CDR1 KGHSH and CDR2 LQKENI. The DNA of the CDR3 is TGTGCCAGCTCACCGGGACAAGACTACGAGCAGTACTTC. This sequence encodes CASSPGQDYEQYF.

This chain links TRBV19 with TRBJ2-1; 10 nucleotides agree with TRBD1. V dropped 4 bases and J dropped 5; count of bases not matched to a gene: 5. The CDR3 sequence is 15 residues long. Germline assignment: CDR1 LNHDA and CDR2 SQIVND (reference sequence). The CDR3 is CASSSDRGLNNEQFF. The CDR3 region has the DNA TGTGCCAGTAGTAGCGACAGGGGGCTTAACAATGAGCAGTTCTTC.

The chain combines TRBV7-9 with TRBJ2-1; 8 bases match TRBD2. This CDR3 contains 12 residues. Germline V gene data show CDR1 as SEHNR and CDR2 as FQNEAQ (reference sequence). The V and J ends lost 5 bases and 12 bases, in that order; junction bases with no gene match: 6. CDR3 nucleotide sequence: TGTGCCAGCAGCATGCTAGCGGGTGGGCAGTTCTTC. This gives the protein CASSMLAGGQFF.

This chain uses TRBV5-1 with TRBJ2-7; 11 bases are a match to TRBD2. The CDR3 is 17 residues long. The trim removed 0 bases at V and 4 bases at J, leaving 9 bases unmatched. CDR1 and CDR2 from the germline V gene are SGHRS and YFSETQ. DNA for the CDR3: TGCGCCAGCAGCTTGGACCCGACTAGCGGGATTTTGTACGAGCAGTACTTC. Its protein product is CASSLDPTSGILYEQYF. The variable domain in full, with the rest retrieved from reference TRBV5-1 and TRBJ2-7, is KAGVTQTPRYLIKTRGQQVTLSCSPISGHRSVSWYQQTPGQGLQFLFEYFSETQRNKGNFPGRFSGRQFSNSRSEMNVSTLELGDSALYLCASSLDPTSGILYEQYFGPGTRLTVT.

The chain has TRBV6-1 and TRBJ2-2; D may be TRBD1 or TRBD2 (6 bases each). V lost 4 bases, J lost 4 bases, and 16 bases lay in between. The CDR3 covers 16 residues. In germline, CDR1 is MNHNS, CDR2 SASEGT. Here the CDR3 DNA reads TGTGCCAGCAGTGCCGGCCCGGGGGCTGGCACCGGGGAGCTGTTTTTT. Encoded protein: CASSAGPGAGTGELFF.

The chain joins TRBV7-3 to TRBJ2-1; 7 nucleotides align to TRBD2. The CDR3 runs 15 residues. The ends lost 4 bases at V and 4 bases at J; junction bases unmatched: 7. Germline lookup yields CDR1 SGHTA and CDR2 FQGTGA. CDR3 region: CASSSRVSGYNEQFF. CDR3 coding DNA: TGTGCCAGCAGCTCTCGAGTTAGCGGGTACAATGAGCAGTTCTTC.

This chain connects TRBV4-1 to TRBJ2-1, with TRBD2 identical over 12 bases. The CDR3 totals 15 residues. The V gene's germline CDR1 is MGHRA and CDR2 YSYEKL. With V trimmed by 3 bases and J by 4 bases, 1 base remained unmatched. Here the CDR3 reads CASSQLAGGYNEQFF. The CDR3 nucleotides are TGCGCCAGCAGCCAGCTAGCGGGGGGGTACAATGAGCAGTTCTTC.

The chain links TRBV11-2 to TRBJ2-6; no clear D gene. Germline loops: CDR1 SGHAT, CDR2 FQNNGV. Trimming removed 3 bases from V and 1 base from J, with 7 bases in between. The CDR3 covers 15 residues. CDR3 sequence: CASSFFRSGANVLTF. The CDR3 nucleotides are TGTGCCAGCAGCTTTTTCAGGTCTGGGGCCAACGTCCTGACTTTC.

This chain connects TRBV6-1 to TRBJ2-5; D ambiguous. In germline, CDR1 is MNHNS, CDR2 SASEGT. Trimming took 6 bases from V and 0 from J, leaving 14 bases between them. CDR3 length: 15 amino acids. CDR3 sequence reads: CASRDGGSYQETQYF. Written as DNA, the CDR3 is TGTGCCAGCAGAGATGGCGGATCGTACCAAGAGACCCAGTACTTC.

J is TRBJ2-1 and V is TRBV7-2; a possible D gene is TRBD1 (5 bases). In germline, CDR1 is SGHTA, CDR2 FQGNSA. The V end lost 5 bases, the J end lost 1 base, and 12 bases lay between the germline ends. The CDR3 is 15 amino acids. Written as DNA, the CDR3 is TGTGCCAGCAGCCGTGACAGATTTTCCTACAATGAGCAGTTCTTC. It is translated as CASSRDRFSYNEQFF.